These T cell receptor beta chains were read from a single sample in a study of early stage breast cancer tumors. The protocol was immunoSEQ multiplex PCR, while the TCRdb copy is restricted to in-frame clones and leaves out a portion. The data hold some 11,000 clones, with 75% to 85% observed a single time. The sample comprised breast tumor tissue. These TCRs come from a person aged 65-85 years with breast cancer. CDR3s include the opening cysteine and the closing phenylalanine or tryptophan. Each record gives: D gene, J gene, clone size, V gene, CDR3 protein, CDR3 DNA. A D gene is named only where the DNA matches it firmly. Clone size is shown for a subset of rows, as once, few, many or a class of expanded clone.

d_call: TRBD2; j_call: TRBJ2-2; clone_size: NA; v_call: TRBV5-8; cdr3_aa: CASSLGTSNGELFF; cdr3_nt: TGTGCCAGCAGCTTGGGGACTAGCAACGGGGAGCTGTTTTTT
d_call: TRBD1; j_call: TRBJ2-7; clone_size: few; v_call: TRBV30; cdr3_aa: CAWSPDRDEQYF; cdr3_nt: TGTGCCTGGAGCCCCGACAGGGACGAGCAGTACTTC
d_call: NA; j_call: TRBJ2-1; clone_size: NA; v_call: TRBV4-2; cdr3_aa: CASSGVAIDNEQFF; cdr3_nt: TGTGCCAGCTCTGGGGTAGCGATCGACAATGAGCAGTTCTTC
d_call: TRBD1; j_call: TRBJ1-5; clone_size: NA; v_call: TRBV6-5; cdr3_aa: CASRRQGNSNQPQHF; cdr3_nt: TGTGCCAGCAGGCGACAGGGAAATAGCAATCAGCCCCAGCATTTT
d_call: NA; j_call: TRBJ2-7; clone_size: NA; v_call: TRBV28; cdr3_aa: CASSRVEQYF; cdr3_nt: TGTGCCAGCAGTAGAGTCGAGCAGTACTTC
d_call: TRBD2; j_call: TRBJ2-7; clone_size: NA; v_call: TRBV7-3; cdr3_aa: CASSTLTSGTYEQYF; cdr3_nt: TGTGCCAGCAGCACCTTGACTAGCGGGACCTACGAGCAGTACTTC
d_call: TRBD1; j_call: TRBJ1-2; clone_size: NA; v_call: TRBV29-1; cdr3_aa: CSALGTDRLYGYTF; cdr3_nt: TGCAGCGCACTCGGGACAGACAGACTCTATGGCTACACCTTC
d_call: NA; j_call: TRBJ1-4; clone_size: NA; v_call: TRBV11-2; cdr3_aa: CATSGGVGEKLFF; cdr3_nt: TGTGCCACCTCGGGGGGCGTCGGTGAAAAACTGTTTTTT
d_call: NA; j_call: TRBJ1-5; clone_size: NA; v_call: TRBV27; cdr3_aa: CASSSAREAPNQPQHF; cdr3_nt: TGTGCCAGCAGTTCGGCCAGGGAAGCCCCCAATCAGCCCCAGCATTTT
d_call: NA; j_call: TRBJ2-3; clone_size: NA; v_call: TRBV6-6; cdr3_aa: CASIDRDFTDTQYF; cdr3_nt: TGTGCCAGCATCGACCGGGACTTCACAGATACGCAGTATTTT
d_call: TRBD1; j_call: TRBJ1-4; clone_size: NA; v_call: TRBV27; cdr3_aa: CASSSTGGWEEKLFF; cdr3_nt: TGTGCCAGCAGTTCTACAGGGGGTTGGGAAGAAAAACTGTTTTTT
d_call: TRBD1; j_call: TRBJ1-1; clone_size: once; v_call: TRBV27; cdr3_aa: CASRPTGQGRAFF; cdr3_nt: TGTGCCAGCAGGCCCACTGGACAGGGGAGAGCTTTCTTT
d_call: TRBD2; j_call: TRBJ2-5; clone_size: NA; v_call: TRBV4-2; cdr3_aa: CASSQNSGEGETQYF; cdr3_nt: TGTGCCAGCAGCCAGAATAGCGGGGAGGGAGAGACCCAGTACTTC
d_call: NA; j_call: TRBJ2-1; clone_size: NA; v_call: TRBV7-2; cdr3_aa: CASSPDFGSYNEQFF; cdr3_nt: TGTGCCAGCAGCCCCGACTTTGGCTCCTACAATGAGCAGTTCTTC
d_call: NA; j_call: TRBJ2-5; clone_size: NA; v_call: TRBV28; cdr3_aa: CASSLIGGIETQYF; cdr3_nt: TGTGCCAGCAGTTTAATAGGAGGCATAGAGACCCAGTACTTC
d_call: TRBD1; j_call: TRBJ2-1; clone_size: large; v_call: TRBV7-9; cdr3_aa: CASSVGTGINEQFF; cdr3_nt: TGTGCCAGCAGCGTCGGGACAGGGATCAATGAGCAGTTCTTC
d_call: TRBD1; j_call: TRBJ1-1; clone_size: NA; v_call: TRBV4-1; cdr3_aa: CASSQGTVIEAFF; cdr3_nt: TGCGCCAGCAGCCAGGGGACAGTTATAGAAGCTTTCTTT
d_call: NA; j_call: TRBJ1-5; clone_size: NA; v_call: TRBV12-5; cdr3_aa: CASGTGNQPQHF; cdr3_nt: TGTGCTAGTGGTACCGGTAATCAGCCCCAGCATTTT
d_call: NA; j_call: TRBJ2-1; clone_size: NA; v_call: TRBV30; cdr3_aa: CAWSTGPGLYNEQFF; cdr3_nt: TGTGCCTGGAGTACAGGTCCGGGACTGTACAATGAGCAGTTCTTC
d_call: TRBD2; j_call: TRBJ2-1; clone_size: NA; v_call: TRBV7-3; cdr3_aa: CASSPKEREGRNEQFF; cdr3_nt: TGTGCCAGCAGCCCCAAGGAGCGGGAGGGAAGGAATGAGCAGTTCTTC
d_call: NA; j_call: TRBJ2-1; clone_size: NA; v_call: TRBV7-9; cdr3_aa: CASSLKGYNEQFF; cdr3_nt: TGTGCCAGCAGCTTGAAGGGGTACAATGAGCAGTTCTTC
d_call: NA; j_call: TRBJ1-3; clone_size: NA; v_call: TRBV7-9; cdr3_aa: CASSLMARGNTIYF; cdr3_nt: TGTGCCAGCAGCTTAATGGCCAGAGGAAACACCATATATTTT
d_call: NA; j_call: TRBJ2-7; clone_size: NA; v_call: TRBV28; cdr3_aa: CASTRQPYEQYF; cdr3_nt: TGTGCCAGCACCAGACAGCCGTACGAGCAGTACTTC
d_call: NA; j_call: TRBJ1-3; clone_size: NA; v_call: TRBV7-2; cdr3_aa: CASSGGVVDTIYF; cdr3_nt: TGTGCCAGCAGCGGGGGGGTAGTAGACACCATATATTTT